A single sample gave rise to the 18 T cell receptor beta chains below, sequenced in a study of blood T cells in healthy people across ages. A second PCR of about 6 to 11 cycles used a sample-barcoded 5' primer and a J-beta primer mix. TCRdb re-called the 5' RACE reads through MiXCR, storing one row per CDR3 protein. Of 1.5 million to 2 million distinct CDR3 sequences listed, just under 50% were seen once; the top ten hold over 2%. The sample was blood. Every receptor here comes from a woman aged 35 to 49 in good health.

The sample holds a few counts of this clonotype. This chain links TRBV20-1 with TRBJ2-1, with 8 bases fitting TRBD2. This CDR3 has 15 amino acids. V lost 1 base and J lost 0; bases outside the gene matches: 2. CDR1 and CDR2 (germline): DFQATT, SNEGSKA (reference sequence). The CDR3 loop is CSARGAGGSYNEQFF. The CDR3 DNA sequence: TGCAGTGCTAGAGGGGCGGGGGGCTCCTACAATGAGCAGTTCTTC.

This clonotype was seen a few times. In DNA, the CDR3 is TGTGCCAGCAGCTTAGGGGCAGGTCGCTCCTACGAGCAGTACTTC. This encodes CASSLGAGRSYEQYF. V usage is TRBV7-2 and J usage is TRBJ2-7; D remains unclear. Germline loops: CDR1 SGHTA, CDR2 FQGNSA. V dropped 1 base and J dropped 0 bases, with 10 bases sitting between them. CDR3 size: 15 residues.

The chain links TRBV4-2 to TRBJ2-4; 12 nucleotides agree with TRBD2. The CDR3 runs 19 residues. The ends lost 0 bases at V and 7 bases at J; junction bases unmatched: 13. CDR1 and CDR2 from the germline V gene are LGHNA and YNFKEQ. CDR3 sequence reads: CASSQDSWASGGVGNIQYF. Here the CDR3 DNA reads TGTGCCAGCAGCCAAGATTCTTGGGCTAGCGGGGGGGTAGGGAACATTCAGTACTTC.

The sample holds a few counts of this clonotype. The V and J genes are TRBV7-2 and TRBJ1-2; maybe TRBD1 (6 bases). CDR1 SGHTA and CDR2 FQGNSA come from the germline V gene. Trimming pared 3 bases from V and 4 bases from J, leaving 30 bases between. The CDR3 is 20 amino acids. The CDR3 here is CASSLSLPSSTQGRAYGYTF. CDR3 DNA: TGTGCCAGCAGCTTGAGTCTCCCATCCTCAACTCAGGGGCGCGCCTATGGCTACACCTTC.

The V call is TRBV20-1, the J call TRBJ2-5, with 7 bases lining up with TRBD1. The end of the DNA is better explained by TRBJ2-7, so the J call may be wrong. The V gene's germline CDR1 is DFQATT and CDR2 SNEGSKA (reference sequence). CDR3 size: 17 residues. CDR3 loop: CSARISGTALLPPEQYF. Here the CDR3 DNA reads TGCAGTGCTAGAATATCCGGGACAGCACTATTGCCCCCCGAGCAGTACTTC.

V is TRBV7-9 and J is TRBJ2-1; D perhaps matches TRBD1 (5 bases). The V end was cut by 5 bases, the J end by 10 bases, with 9 bases between. Per germline, CDR1 SEHNR and CDR2 FQNEAQ (reference sequence). This CDR3 has 11 amino acids. CDR3 nucleotides: TGTGCCAGCAGCCCAGACAGCGAGCAGTTCTTC. This sequence encodes CASSPDSEQFF. Full variable domain (outside the CDR3, taken from reference TRBV7-9 and TRBJ2-1): DTGVSQNPRHKITKRGQNVTFRCDPISEHNRLYWYRQTLGQGPEFLTYFQNEAQLEKSRLLSDRFSAERPKGSFSTLEIQRTEQGDSAMYLCASSPDSEQFFGPGTRLTVL.

This clonotype was counted a few times. The rearrangement uses TRBV7-9 and TRBJ2-5, with no clear D. V lost 2 bases and J lost 1, with 8 bases in between. The CDR3 sequence is 14 residues long. Germline CDR1 is SEHNR and CDR2 is FQNEAQ (reference sequence). CDR3 DNA: TGTGCCAGCAGCTTACTTCTGAGCCAAGAGACCCAGTACTTC. Translating it yields CASSLLLSQETQYF.

This clonotype came up a few times. The CDR3 spells CAISLVPPGVGDEQFF. In DNA, the CDR3 is TGTGCCATCAGTCTCGTCCCCCCGGGGGTGGGGGATGAGCAGTTCTTC. The chain couples TRBV10-3 to TRBJ2-1; tentative D call: TRBD2 (6 bases). The CDR3 contains 16 residues. Per the germline V gene, CDR1 is ENHRY and CDR2 is SYGVKD. V lost 5 bases and J lost 8, with 22 bases in between.

Of note for this clonotype: A read error may account for a junction end that differs from germline. The CDR3 nucleotides read TGTGCAAGCAGAGAGGAGGGAACCGTCTACGAGCAGTACTTC. Translation: CASREEGTVYEQYF. The rearrangement links TRBV28 to TRBJ2-7; D might be TRBD2 (6 bases). CDR1 MDHEN and CDR2 SYDVKM come from the germline V gene. The CDR3 is 14 residues long.

V usage is TRBV7-8 and J usage is TRBJ2-5, with 9 positions matching TRBD1. The V segment lost 6 bases and the J segment 2 bases; nucleotides outside the gene matches: 10. CDR1 and CDR2 (germline): SGHVS, FQNEAQ. CDR3 length: 16 amino acids. The CDR3 sequence: CASSFLAGTGQETQYF. The CDR3 DNA is TGTGCCAGCAGTTTCCTGGCCGGGACAGGGCAAGAGACCCAGTACTTC.

The V call is TRBV4-3, the J call TRBJ1-2, with D maybe TRBD1 (5 bases). V lost 0 bases to trimming and J lost 6 bases, with 14 bases between them. The germline V gene has CDR1 LGHNA and CDR2 YSLEER. CDR3 length: 15 amino acids. The CDR3 loop is CASSQDRELHHGYTF. CDR3 DNA sequence: TGCGCCAGCAGCCAAGACAGGGAGTTACACCATGGCTACACCTTC.

The genes are TRBV7-8 and TRBJ1-4; no clear D gene. The CDR3 runs to 16 residues. The germline V gene has CDR1 SGHVS and CDR2 FQNEAQ. Trimming shortened V by 3 bases and J by 3 bases, and 14 bases separated the two germline ends. In DNA form, the CDR3 reads TGTGCCAGCAGCTTCCTAACAGAACGGGCTAATGAAAAACTGTTTTTT. Protein: CASSFLTERANEKLFF.

The chain couples TRBV5-5 to TRBJ1-4, with TRBD1 matching 8 bases. CDR1 is SGHKS and CDR2 is YYEKEE in the germline V gene (reference sequence). The CDR3 has 14 residues. With V trimmed by 4 bases and J by 8 bases, 7 bases remained unmatched. The CDR3 DNA is TGTGCCAGCAGCATAGACAGGGGAGGAGAAAAACTGTTTTTT. Translated, it gives CASSIDRGGEKLFF. The full variable domain, its missing parts supplied by reference TRBV5-5 and TRBJ1-4, is DAGVTQSPTHLIKTRGQQVTLRCSPISGHKSVSWYQQVLGQGPQFIFQYYEKEERGRGNFPDRFSARQFPNYSSELNVNALLLGDSALYLCASSIDRGGEKLFFGSGTQLSVL.

The gene calls are TRBV6-1 and TRBJ2-7; TRBD1 agrees at 8 bases. The CDR3 contains 16 residues. With 0 bases clipped from V and 3 bases from J, the junction kept 7 bases outside the gene matches. The germline V gene encodes CDR1 MNHNS and CDR2 SASEGT. CDR3 sequence reads: CASSEAGFGTGYEQYF. In DNA, the CDR3 is TGTGCCAGCAGTGAAGCGGGCTTCGGGACAGGCTACGAGCAGTACTTC.

V usage is TRBV28 and J usage is TRBJ1-2; possibly TRBD1 for D (6 bases). From germline, CDR1 is MDHEN and CDR2 SYDVKM. This CDR3 has 13 residues. V lost 7 bases to trimming and J lost 4 bases, with 13 bases between them. This CDR3 reads CASTKGGSYGYTF. In DNA, the CDR3 is TGTGCCAGCACCAAGGGGGGGTCCTATGGCTACACCTTC.

CDR3 coding DNA: TGCAGCGTTGAGGGCAGGGGGCCGGGTGGCTACACCTTC. This gives the protein CSVEGRGPGGYTF. V and J are TRBV29-1 and TRBJ1-2, with TRBD1 matching over 8 bases. The V gene end was trimmed by 3 bases and the J gene end by 7 bases; junction bases not matched to a gene: 7. CDR3 length: 13 amino acids. Per germline, CDR1 SQVTM and CDR2 ANQGSEA.

This clonotype was counted between two and nine times. The chain carries TRBV5-6 and TRBJ2-4, with 8 bases aligning to TRBD2. The DNA end lines up better with TRBJ2-5; the J call may be wrong. Germline CDR1 is SGHDT and CDR2 is YYEEEE. The CDR3 covers 16 residues. The CDR3 loop is CASSLETRGGPETQYF. For the CDR3, the DNA is TGTGCCAGCAGCTTGGAGACACGGGGGGGACCCGAGACCCAGTACTTC.

The CDR3 reads CASSERQGNGYTF. The DNA for the CDR3 is TGTGCCAGCAGTGAAAGACAGGGGAACGGCTACACCTTC. V gene TRBV2 combines with J gene TRBJ1-2, with TRBD1 matching 8 bases. With V trimmed by 2 bases and J by 8 bases, 4 bases remained unmatched. The CDR3 is 13 amino acids. Germline V gene lookup returns CDR1 SNHLY and CDR2 FYNNEI.